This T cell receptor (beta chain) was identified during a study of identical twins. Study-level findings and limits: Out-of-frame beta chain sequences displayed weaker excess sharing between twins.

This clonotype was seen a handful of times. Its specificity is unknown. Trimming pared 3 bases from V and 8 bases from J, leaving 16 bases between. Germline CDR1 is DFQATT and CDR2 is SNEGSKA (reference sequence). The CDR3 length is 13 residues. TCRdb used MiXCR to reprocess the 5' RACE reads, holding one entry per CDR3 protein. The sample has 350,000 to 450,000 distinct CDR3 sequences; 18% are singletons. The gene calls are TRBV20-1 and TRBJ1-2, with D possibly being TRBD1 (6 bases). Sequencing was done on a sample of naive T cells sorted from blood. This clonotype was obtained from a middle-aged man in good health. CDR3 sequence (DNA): TGCAGTGCTAGTTCTTACAGGGCAATCGGCTACACCTTC. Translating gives CSASSYRAIGYTF.